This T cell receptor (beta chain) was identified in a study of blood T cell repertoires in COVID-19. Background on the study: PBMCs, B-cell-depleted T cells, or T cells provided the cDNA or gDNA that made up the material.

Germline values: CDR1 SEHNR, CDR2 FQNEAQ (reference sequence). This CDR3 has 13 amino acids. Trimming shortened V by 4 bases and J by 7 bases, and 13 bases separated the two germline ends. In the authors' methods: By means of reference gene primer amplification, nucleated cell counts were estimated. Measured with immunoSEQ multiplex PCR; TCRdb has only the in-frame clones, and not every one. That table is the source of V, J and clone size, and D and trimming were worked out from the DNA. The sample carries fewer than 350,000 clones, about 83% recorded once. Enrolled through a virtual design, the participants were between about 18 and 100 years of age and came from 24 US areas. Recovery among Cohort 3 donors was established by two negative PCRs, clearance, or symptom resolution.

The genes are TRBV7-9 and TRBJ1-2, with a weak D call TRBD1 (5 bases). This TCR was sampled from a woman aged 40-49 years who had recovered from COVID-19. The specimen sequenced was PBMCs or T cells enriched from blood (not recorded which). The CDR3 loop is CASSSWGSGGYTF. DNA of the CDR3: TGTGCCAGCAGCTCTTGGGGCAGTGGTGGCTACACCTTC.